The 29 T cell receptor beta chains given below trace back to one sample, sequenced in a study of blood T cell repertoires in COVID-19. Measured with immunoSEQ multiplex PCR; TCRdb has only the in-frame clones, and not every one. The table records over 200,000 clones, 65% to 85% of them present only once. The sample consisted of peripheral blood. The receptors derive from a man older than 75 with acute or convalescent COVID-19.

CDR3 region: CASRPGALNVGEQFF. The CDR3 nucleotides are TGCGCCAGCAGACCCGGAGCCCTCAATGTCGGTGAGCAGTTCTTC. The chain carries TRBV4-1 and TRBJ2-1, with D unresolved. Germline V gives CDR1 MGHRA, CDR2 YSYEKL. This CDR3 is 15 amino acids long. Trimming stripped 6 bases from V and 9 bases from J, with 21 bases between.

The V and J genes are TRBV30 and TRBJ1-2; 7 bases map to TRBD1. Germline CDR1 reads GTSNPN; CDR2 reads SVGIG (reference sequence). The length of the CDR3 is 13 residues. Germline trimming cut 5 bases from V and 5 bases from J; bases unmatched to any gene: 8. CDR3 nucleotide sequence: TGTGCCTGGGCTGGACAGGAGGTTTATGGCTACACCTTC. This codes for CAWAGQEVYGYTF.

This chain connects TRBV28 to TRBJ2-2; no definite D call. Deletions cut 8 bases from V and 6 bases from J, with 13 bases between. CDR1 and CDR2 (germline): MDHEN, SYDVKM. CDR3 length: 13 amino acids. CDR3 protein: CASGASGPGELFF. The CDR3 DNA is TGTGCCAGCGGTGCTAGTGGCCCCGGGGAGCTGTTTTTT.

V is TRBV27 and J is TRBJ1-1, with D unclear. The length of the CDR3 is 15 residues. The ends were cut back, 1 base at V and 1 base at J, with 10 bases in the middle. The germline CDR1 and CDR2 sequences are MNHEY and SMNVEV (reference sequence). Here the CDR3 DNA reads TGTGCCAGCAGTTTATACGCGAACGGGAACACTGAAGCTTTCTTT. Protein: CASSLYANGNTEAFF.

This sequence joins TRBV11-3 and TRBJ2-1, with D hard to call. This CDR3 contains 15 residues. Looked up from germline, CDR1 is SGHNT and CDR2 is YENEEA. Trimming removed 5 bases from V and 7 bases from J, with 18 bases in between. For the CDR3, the DNA is TGTGCCAGCAGCATATTCTCCGGATCAGGTAATGAGCAGTTCTTC. This sequence encodes CASSIFSGSGNEQFF.

This clone was seen a handful of times. The J gene is TRBJ1-5, the V gene TRBV2; the match to TRBD1 covers 8 bases. The CDR3 loop spans 16 amino acids. J lost 0 bases, V lost 6 bases, and 7 bases had no gene match. The germline gives CDR1 SNHLY, CDR2 FYNNEI. The CDR3 nucleotides are TGTGCCAGCAGCGCTGACACAGGGGGTAGCAATCAGCCCCAGCATTTT. This codes for CASSADTGGSNQPQHF.

V usage is TRBV7-2 and J usage is TRBJ2-5, with TRBD2 identical over 7 bases. Per the germline V gene, CDR1 is SGHTA and CDR2 is FQGNSA. Germline trimming cut 0 bases from V and 3 bases from J; bases unmatched to any gene: 10. The CDR3 runs to 17 residues. The CDR3 DNA is TGTGCCAGCAGCTTAGCGGAACTGTCTCGGGGGGAAGAGACCCAGTACTTC. It is translated as CASSLAELSRGEETQYF.

This sequence joins TRBV6-1 and TRBJ2-1, with 9 bases aligning to TRBD2. Germline V gene sequence: CDR1 MNHNS, CDR2 SASEGT. J was trimmed by 6 bases and V by 4 bases; bases with no gene match: 10. The CDR3 has 16 amino acids. CDR3: CASSARTGTSFNEQFF. DNA for the CDR3: TGTGCCAGCAGTGCCCGGACCGGGACTAGCTTCAATGAGCAGTTCTTC.

This clone was observed once. The chain couples TRBV6-1 to TRBJ1-2; maybe TRBD1 (5 bases). CDR3 length equals 17 residues. CDR1 is MNHNS, CDR2 SASEGT, per germline. The V and J ends lost 3 bases and 2 bases respectively, with 19 bases between them. The CDR3 sequence: CASSDAFSRGTNYGYTF. The DNA of the CDR3 is TGTGCCAGCAGTGATGCCTTTTCGCGGGGGACGAACTATGGCTACACCTTC.

This sequence joins TRBV5-5 and TRBJ1-1, with D possibly TRBD1 on 6 matching bases. The CDR3 spans 15 residues. CDR1 and CDR2 (germline): SGHKS, YYEKEE (reference sequence). V was trimmed by 0 bases and J by 3 bases, leaving 12 bases between them. CDR3 protein: CASSLDRARDTEAFF. The CDR3 nucleotides read TGTGCCAGCAGCTTGGACAGGGCGAGGGACACTGAAGCTTTCTTT. Variable domain in full (rest from reference TRBV5-5 and TRBJ1-1): DAGVTQSPTHLIKTRGQQVTLRCSPISGHKSVSWYQQVLGQGPQFIFQYYEKEERGRGNFPDRFSARQFPNYSSELNVNALLLGDSALYLCASSLDRARDTEAFFGQGTRLTVV.

CDR3 in amino acids: CASSTHQGTGYNEQFF. As DNA, the CDR3 is TGTGCCAGCAGCACTCATCAGGGGACAGGGTACAATGAGCAGTTCTTC. This chain connects TRBV9 to TRBJ2-1, with 9 bases identical to TRBD1. J was trimmed by 4 bases and V by 4 bases; bases with no gene match: 9. Germline V gene sequence: CDR1 SGDLS, CDR2 YYNGEE. The CDR3 covers 16 residues. The variable domain in full, with the rest retrieved from reference TRBV9 and TRBJ2-1, is DSGVTQTPKHLITATGQRVTLRCSPRSGDLSVYWYQQSLDQGLQFLIQYYNGEERAKGNILERFSAQQFPDLHSELNLSSLELGDSALYFCASSTHQGTGYNEQFFGPGTRLTVL.

This clone occurred a few times. The V gene is TRBV2, the J gene TRBJ2-7; 12 bases line up with TRBD2. The CDR3 runs to 14 residues. Germline CDR1 reads SNHLY; CDR2 reads FYNNEI. V lost 6 bases, J lost 2 bases, and 2 bases stayed unmatched. The CDR3 DNA reads as TGTGCCAGCAGCCTAGCGGGAGGGACCTACGAGCAGTACTTC. Protein product: CASSLAGGTYEQYF.

The chain joins TRBV5-1 to TRBJ2-5, with 11 positions matching TRBD1. The CDR3 covers 16 residues. V dropped 6 bases and J dropped 2; count of bases not matched to a gene: 9. The germline gives CDR1 SGHRS, CDR2 YFSETQ. The CDR3 loop is CASIGGTGGYQETQYF. The CDR3 DNA sequence: TGCGCCAGCATCGGCGGGACAGGGGGATATCAAGAGACCCAGTACTTC.

The V call is TRBV5-1, the J call TRBJ2-2; TRBD2 aligns across 8 bases. Germline CDR1 is SGHRS and CDR2 is YFSETQ. This CDR3 has 16 residues. The V segment lost 6 bases and the J segment 6 bases; nucleotides outside the gene matches: 13. The chain's CDR3 is CASTISGSSGSGELFF. The CDR3, as DNA: TGCGCCAGCACCATAAGCGGGAGCTCGGGATCCGGGGAGCTGTTTTTT.

This clone occurred many times. This sequence joins TRBV6-5 and TRBJ2-7; TRBD1 aligns across 8 bases. The V gene's germline CDR1 is MNHEY and CDR2 SVGAGI. The CDR3 spans 14 residues. V shed 6 bases, J shed 1 base, and the junction held 5 bases outside the gene matches. The CDR3 DNA is TGTGCCAGCAGGAGTGGGGACAGGTCCTACGAGCAGTACTTC. Translating gives CASRSGDRSYEQYF.

This clone has a handful of counts. The chain combines TRBV5-6 with TRBJ2-5; 7 nucleotides line up with TRBD2. Losses at the gene ends were 7 bases for V and 7 bases for J; bases not matched to a gene: 7. CDR1 is SGHDT, CDR2 YYEEEE, per germline. This CDR3 has 12 residues. Written as DNA, the CDR3 is TGTGCCAGCGGACTAGGTTTAGCGACCCAGTACTTC. Its protein is CASGLGLATQYF.

The chain combines TRBV7-6 with TRBJ2-7; 8 bases fit TRBD2. Trimming took 5 bases from V and 2 from J; bases not matched to a gene: 11. The CDR3 length is 16 residues. Germline values: CDR1 SGHVS, CDR2 FNYEAQ. The CDR3 loop reads CASSPAGGPFPYEQYF. The CDR3 coding sequence is TGTGCCAGCAGCCCCGCGGGGGGCCCCTTTCCCTACGAGCAGTACTTC.

This clone was detected a few times. J is TRBJ2-5 and V is TRBV18; 9 nucleotides align to TRBD1. There are 15 residues in the CDR3. Germline V gene data show CDR1 as KGHSH and CDR2 as LQKENI. V trimming: 3 bases; J trimming: 7 bases; junction bases outside the gene matches: 9. The CDR3 coding sequence is TGTGCCAGCTCACCCCGGACAGGGGACGAGGTGACCCAGTACTTC. It yields the protein CASSPRTGDEVTQYF. The complete variable domain, with remaining parts taken from reference TRBV18 and TRBJ2-5, reads NAGVMQNPRHLVRRRGQEARLRCSPMKGHSHVYWYRQLPEEGLKFMVYLQKENIIDESGMPKERFSAEFPKEGPSILRIQQVVRGDSAAYFCASSPRTGDEVTQYFGPGTRLLVL.

The V and J genes are TRBV5-7 and TRBJ1-5; no definite D call. TRBV5-7 is marked as an open reading frame, function uncertain. The CDR3 consists of 14 residues. Trimming left V 2 bases short and J 6 bases short, with 12 bases between. CDR3 nucleotide sequence: TGTGCCAGCAGCTTAGCTACCACCGGTCAGCCCCAGCATTTT. It encodes CASSLATTGQPQHF.

J is TRBJ2-2 and V is TRBV7-9; weak D call: TRBD1 (5 bases). Germline V CDR1 and CDR2: SEHNR, FQNEAQ (reference sequence). CDR3 length equals 18 residues. The V end lost 2 bases, the J end lost 6 bases, and 22 bases lay between the germline ends. The CDR3 region is CASSLLAQGSPSAGELFF. CDR3 bases: TGTGCCAGCAGCTTATTGGCCCAGGGCTCACCAAGCGCCGGGGAGCTGTTTTTT.

This clone was seen once. Other DNA variants within this sample encode the same CDR3. The chain has TRBV3-1 (or the pseudogene TRBV3-2) and TRBJ2-7, with D unclear. This CDR3 comprises 12 residues. Germline V CDR1 and CDR2: LGHDT, YNNKEL (reference sequence). Trimming removed 3 bases at V and 3 bases at J, with 6 bases between. CDR3 in amino acids: CASSQASYEQYF. CDR3 in DNA: TGTGCCAGCAGCCAGGCCAGCTACGAGCAGTACTTC.

V gene TRBV30 combines with J gene TRBJ1-1; D might be TRBD1 (5 bases). The germline CDR1 and CDR2 sequences are GTSNPN and SVGIG (reference sequence). There are 13 residues in the CDR3. The ends were cut back, 4 bases at V and 2 bases at J, with 11 bases in the middle. DNA of the CDR3: TGTGCCTGGAAGCCAGGGACTAACACTGAAGCTTTCTTT. Its translation: CAWKPGTNTEAFF.

V gene TRBV6-5 combines with J gene TRBJ1-1; 8 bases match TRBD1. Germline CDR1 reads MNHEY; CDR2 reads SVGAGI. CDR3 length: 14 residues. V dropped 6 bases and J dropped 5; count of bases not matched to a gene: 8. The CDR3 protein is CASRPGTGRTEAFF. DNA of the CDR3: TGTGCCAGCAGGCCCGGGACAGGTAGGACTGAAGCTTTCTTT.

V gene TRBV2 combines with J gene TRBJ2-2; possibly TRBD2 for D (5 bases). Germline V CDR1 and CDR2: SNHLY, FYNNEI. CDR3 length: 13 amino acids. Between the trimmed V and J ends, which lost 7 bases and 5 bases, there was a span of 11 bases. CDR3 amino acids: CASTDWRTGELFF. The CDR3 nucleotides are TGTGCCAGCACAGACTGGAGGACCGGGGAGCTGTTTTTT. The full variable domain, its missing parts supplied by reference TRBV2 and TRBJ2-2, is EPEVTQTPSHQVTQMGQEVILRCVPISNHLYFYWYRQILGQKVEFLVSFYNNEISEKSEIFDDQFSVERPDGSNFTLKIRSTKLEDSAMYFCASTDWRTGELFFGEGSRLTVL.

Points on this clone: The sample carries other DNA sequences with the same CDR3. DNA of the CDR3: TGTGCCAGCAGCTTAAGCGGGGGAGCTAACTATGGCTACACCTTC. This translates into CASSLSGGANYGYTF. The V and J genes are TRBV7-2 and TRBJ1-2, with a tentative D call TRBD1 (5 bases). Germline CDR1 SGHTA, CDR2 FQGNSA. V was clipped by 2 bases and J by 0 bases, with 10 bases between them. The CDR3 sequence is 15 residues long. Full variable domain (remainder filled in from reference TRBV7-2 and TRBJ1-2): GAGVSQSPSNKVTEKGKDVELRCDPISGHTALYWYRQSLGQGLEFLIYFQGNSAPDKSGLPSDRFSAERTGGSVSTLTIQRTQQEDSAVYLCASSLSGGANYGYTFGSGTRLTVV.

The chain links TRBV19 to TRBJ2-7; 8 positions match TRBD1. Germline CDR1 is LNHDA and CDR2 is SQIVND (reference sequence). After removal of 2 bases from V and 3 bases from J, the junction contained 6 bases not matched to a gene. There are 15 residues in the CDR3. CDR3 residues: CASSIRQGIGYEQYF. CDR3 bases: TGTGCCAGTAGTATACGACAGGGGATAGGCTACGAGCAGTACTTC. Full variable domain (rest looked up from reference TRBV19 and TRBJ2-7): DGGITQSPKYLFRKEGQNVTLSCEQNLNHDAMYWYRQDPGQGLRLIYYSQIVNDFQKGDIAEGYSVSREKKESFPLTVTSAQKNPTAFYLCASSIRQGIGYEQYFGPGTRLTVT.

This chain links TRBV4-2 with TRBJ1-4, with 7 nucleotides matching TRBD1. The ends lost 4 bases at V and 1 base at J; junction bases unmatched: 6. Germline-derived CDR1 and CDR2 are LGHNA and YNFKEQ. CDR3 length: 16 amino acids. Written as DNA, the CDR3 is TGTGCCAGCAGCCGTAGCCCAGGGGGAACTAATGAAAAACTGTTTTTT. The encoded protein is CASSRSPGGTNEKLFF.

The rearrangement links TRBV5-1 to TRBJ2-5; D perhaps matches TRBD2 (5 bases). CDR1 is SGHRS and CDR2 is YFSETQ in the germline V gene. The germline V and J ends were trimmed by 5 bases and 3 bases, with 17 bases remaining between them. The CDR3 runs 15 residues. CDR3 in amino acids: CASRYSSSLEETQYF. The CDR3 region has the DNA TGCGCCAGCAGGTATAGCTCTAGCCTCGAAGAGACCCAGTACTTC.

The rearrangement joins TRBV28 to TRBJ1-2; no clear D. The V gene lost 3 bases and the J gene lost 5 bases, with 13 bases spanning the gap. The CDR3 covers 14 residues. Germline-derived CDR1 and CDR2 are MDHEN and SYDVKM. CDR3 in amino acids: CASSLEGLTYGYTF. CDR3 nucleotide sequence: TGTGCCAGCAGTTTGGAGGGCCTTACTTATGGCTACACCTTC.